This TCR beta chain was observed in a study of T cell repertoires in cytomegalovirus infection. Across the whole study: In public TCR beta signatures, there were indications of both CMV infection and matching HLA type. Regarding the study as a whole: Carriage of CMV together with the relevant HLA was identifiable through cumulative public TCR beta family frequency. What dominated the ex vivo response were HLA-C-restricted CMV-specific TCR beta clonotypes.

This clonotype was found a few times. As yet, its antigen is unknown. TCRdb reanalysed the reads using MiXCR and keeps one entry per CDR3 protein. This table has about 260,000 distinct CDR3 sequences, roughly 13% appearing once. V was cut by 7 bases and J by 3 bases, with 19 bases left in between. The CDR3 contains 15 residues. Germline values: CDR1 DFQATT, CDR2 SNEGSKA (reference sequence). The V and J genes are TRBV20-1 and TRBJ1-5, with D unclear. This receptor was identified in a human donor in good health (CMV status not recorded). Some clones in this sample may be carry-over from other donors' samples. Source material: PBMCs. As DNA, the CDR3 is TGCAGTGTTCGGTCCACGCCAGACTACAATCAGCCCCAGCATTTT. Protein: CSVRSTPDYNQPQHF.